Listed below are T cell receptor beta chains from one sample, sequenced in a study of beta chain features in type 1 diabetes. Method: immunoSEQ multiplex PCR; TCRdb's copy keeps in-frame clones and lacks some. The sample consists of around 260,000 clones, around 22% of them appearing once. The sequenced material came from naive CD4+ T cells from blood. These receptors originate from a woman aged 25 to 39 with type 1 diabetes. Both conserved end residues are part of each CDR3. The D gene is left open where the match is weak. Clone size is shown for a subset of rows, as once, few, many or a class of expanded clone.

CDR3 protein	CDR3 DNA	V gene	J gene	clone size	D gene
CSVARVLLQGDSYEQYF	TGCAGCGTCGCCCGGGTCTTATTACAGGGAGACTCCTACGAGCAGTACTTC	TRBV29-1	TRBJ2-7	.	.
CASSFGTGGNTIYF	TGTGCCAGCAGCTTCGGGACAGGGGGAAACACCATATATTTT	TRBV7-9	TRBJ1-3	few	TRBD1
CASSPPTSGYEQYF	TGTGCCAGCTCACCACCGACTAGCGGCTACGAGCAGTACTTC	TRBV18	TRBJ2-7	few	TRBD2
CASSKGRGAYNEQFF	TGTGCCAGCAGCAAAGGGCGCGGGGCCTACAATGAGCAGTTCTTC	TRBV7-9	TRBJ2-1	.	.
CASSRSGGDTEAFF	TGTGCCAGCAGCCGATCGGGGGGGGACACTGAAGCTTTCTTT	TRBV4-2	TRBJ1-1	.	.
CASSLGQGGKNIQYF	TGTGCCAGCAGCTTAGGACAGGGTGGTAAAAACATTCAGTACTTC	TRBV7-3	TRBJ2-4	.	TRBD1
CASSSTSGRANEQFF	TGTGCCAGCTCATCGACTAGCGGGAGGGCAAATGAGCAGTTCTTC	TRBV18	TRBJ2-1	.	TRBD2
CASSPATGEEGYGYTF	TGTGCCAGCAGCCCAGCGACAGGGGAAGAAGGCTATGGCTACACCTTC	TRBV2	TRBJ1-2	few	TRBD1
CASSQVDRSYNEQFF	TGCGCCAGCAGCCAAGTAGACAGATCCTACAATGAGCAGTTCTTC	TRBV4-1	TRBJ2-1	.	.
CASSPPSGRQETQYF	TGTGCCAGCTCACCACCGAGCGGGAGACAAGAGACCCAGTACTTC	TRBV18	TRBJ2-5	.	TRBD2
CASSERYEQYF	TGTGCCAGCAGTGAGAGGTACGAGCAGTACTTC	TRBV28	TRBJ2-7	.	.
CASTLAGRALETQYF	TGTGCCAGCACCTTAGCGGGGAGGGCTTTAGAGACCCAGTACTTC	TRBV7-2	TRBJ2-5	few	TRBD2
CASRSATEPNYGYTF	TGTGCCAGCAGATCCGCGACAGAACCTAACTATGGCTACACCTTC	TRBV7-2	TRBJ1-2	.	.
CAISDPQEQFF	TGTGCCATCAGTGATCCCCAGGAGCAGTTCTTC	TRBV10-3	TRBJ2-1	few	.
CASSFREDRGNEQFF	TGTGCCAGCAGTTTCCGGGAGGACAGGGGGAATGAGCAGTTCTTC	TRBV6-6	TRBJ2-1	few	TRBD1
CASSPPGHIQYF	TGTGCCAGCAGCCCCCCAGGCCACATTCAGTACTTC	TRBV28	TRBJ2-4	.	.
CASERGISGANVLTF	TGTGCCAGCGAAAGGGGCATCTCTGGGGCCAACGTCCTGACTTTC	TRBV2	TRBJ2-6	.	.
CASSIEDRGYYEQYF	TGTGCCAGCAGCATAGAGGACAGGGGGTACTACGAGCAGTACTTC	TRBV2	TRBJ2-7	few	TRBD1
CASSKLGASGANVLTF	TGTGCCAGCAGCAAATTGGGCGCCTCTGGGGCCAACGTCCTGACTTTC	TRBV9	TRBJ2-6	few	.
CSVKRVEETQYF	TGCAGCGTTAAACGGGTTGAAGAGACCCAGTACTTC	TRBV29-1	TRBJ2-5	.	.
CASRPQGLRGEKLFF	TGTGCCAGCAGACCTCAGGGTCTCCGAGGTGAAAAACTGTTTTTT	TRBV6-5	TRBJ1-4	few	.
CASSLGKRENTGELFF	TGTGCCAGCAGCTTAGGAAAGCGGGAGAACACCGGGGAGCTGTTTTTT	TRBV11-2	TRBJ2-2	.	TRBD2
CASSQVLRAQETQYF	TGTGCCAGCAGCCAAGTTCTGAGAGCCCAAGAGACCCAGTACTTC	TRBV14	TRBJ2-5	once	.
CASKKTGFIYNEQFF	TGTGCCAGTAAGAAAACAGGTTTTATTTACAATGAGCAGTTCTTC	TRBV19	TRBJ2-1	.	.
CAWSGGTSGRAYSNEQFF	TGTGCCTGGAGTGGCGGGACTAGCGGGAGGGCTTATTCGAATGAGCAGTTCTTC	TRBV30	TRBJ2-1	few	TRBD2
CASSLGTANGNEQFF	TGTGCCAGCAGCCTAGGGACTGCTAACGGGAATGAGCAGTTCTTC	TRBV5-4	TRBJ2-1	.	.
CASSLQGAAIIQYF	TGTGCCAGCAGCTTGCAGGGGGCAGCGATCATTCAGTACTTC	TRBV7-8	TRBJ2-4	.	TRBD1
CASSEGQGSYEQYF	TGTGCCAGCAGCGAGGGACAGGGTTCCTACGAGCAGTACTTC	TRBV9	TRBJ2-7	.	TRBD1
CASSRAGVNTEAFF	TGTGCCAGCTCACGCGCGGGGGTGAACACTGAAGCTTTCTTT	TRBV18	TRBJ1-1	.	.
CASRLAGYNEQFF	TGTGCCAGCCGTCTAGCGGGATACAATGAGCAGTTCTTC	TRBV2	TRBJ2-1	.	TRBD2
CASSLLAQNQETQYF	TGTGCCAGCAGCTTACTAGCGCAGAACCAAGAGACCCAGTACTTC	TRBV7-6	TRBJ2-5	once	.
CASSLYSGGETQYF	TGTGCCAGCAGCTTATATTCGGGGGGAGAGACCCAGTACTTC	TRBV7-3	TRBJ2-5	.	TRBD2
CASSSGGLGNEQFF	TGTGCCAGCAGCTCCGGGGGATTAGGGAACGAGCAGTTCTTC	TRBV7-3	TRBJ2-1	.	.